The clone carrying this T cell receptor beta chain showed up just a few times. Germline lookup yields CDR1 GTSNPN and CDR2 SVGIG (reference sequence). The J segment lost 4 bases and the V segment lost 0 bases, leaving 9 bases of the junction unmatched. This CDR3 has 15 residues. The data were obtained in a study of naive and memory T cell subsets. Both TRBC1 and TRBC2 were covered by a beta constant-region primer of two equimolar oligonucleotides. Four rounds of PCR amplified the ligated cDNA using nested alpha and beta constant-region primers plus SP2. TCRdb ran MiXCR on the UMI-ligation and nested PCR reads and lists one entry per CDR3 protein. The profile shows around 130,000 distinct CDR3 sequences, 35% to 45% of them singletons.

The sequenced sample was central memory CD4+ T cells from blood. This sequence originates from a human donor in good health. This chain connects TRBV30 to TRBJ2-7, with 7 bases that match TRBD1. CDR3 in DNA: TGTGCCTGGAGTGTACGACAGGGTCGACGTTACGAGCAGTACTTC. Its protein is CAWSVRQGRRYEQYF.